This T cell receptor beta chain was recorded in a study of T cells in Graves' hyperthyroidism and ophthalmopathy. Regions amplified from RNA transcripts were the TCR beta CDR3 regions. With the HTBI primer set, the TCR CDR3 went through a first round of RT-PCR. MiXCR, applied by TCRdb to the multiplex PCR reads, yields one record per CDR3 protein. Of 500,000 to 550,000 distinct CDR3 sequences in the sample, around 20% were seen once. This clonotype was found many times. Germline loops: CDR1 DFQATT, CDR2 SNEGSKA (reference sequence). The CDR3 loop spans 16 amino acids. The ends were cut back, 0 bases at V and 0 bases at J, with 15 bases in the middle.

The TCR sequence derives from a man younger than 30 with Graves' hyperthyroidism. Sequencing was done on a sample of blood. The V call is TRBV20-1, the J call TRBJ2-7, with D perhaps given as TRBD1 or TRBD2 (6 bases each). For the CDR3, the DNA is TGCAGTGCTAGAGATACGGGGGCACCCAGCTCCTACGAGCAGTACTTC. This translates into CSARDTGAPSSYEQYF.